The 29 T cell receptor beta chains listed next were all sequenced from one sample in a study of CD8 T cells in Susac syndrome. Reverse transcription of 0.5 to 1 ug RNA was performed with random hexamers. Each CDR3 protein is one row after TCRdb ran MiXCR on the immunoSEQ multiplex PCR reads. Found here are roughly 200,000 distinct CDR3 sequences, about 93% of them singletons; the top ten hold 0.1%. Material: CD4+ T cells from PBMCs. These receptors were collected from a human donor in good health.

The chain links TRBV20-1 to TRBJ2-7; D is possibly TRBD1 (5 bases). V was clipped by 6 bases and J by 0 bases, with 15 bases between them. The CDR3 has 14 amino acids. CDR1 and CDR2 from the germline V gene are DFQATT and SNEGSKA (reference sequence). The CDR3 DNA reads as TGCAGTGCGATTCCAGGACAAAGCTCCTACGAGCAGTACTTC. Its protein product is CSAIPGQSSYEQYF.

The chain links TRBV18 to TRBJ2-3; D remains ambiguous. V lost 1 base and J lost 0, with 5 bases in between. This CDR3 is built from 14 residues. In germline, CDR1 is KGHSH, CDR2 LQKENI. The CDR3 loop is CASSPRSSTDTQYF. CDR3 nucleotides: TGTGCCAGCTCACCACGGTCCAGCACAGATACGCAGTATTTT. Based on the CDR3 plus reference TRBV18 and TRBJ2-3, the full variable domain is NAGVMQNPRHLVRRRGQEARLRCSPMKGHSHVYWYRQLPEEGLKFMVYLQKENIIDESGMPKERFSAEFPKEGPSILRIQQVVRGDSAAYFCASSPRSSTDTQYFGPGTRLTVL.

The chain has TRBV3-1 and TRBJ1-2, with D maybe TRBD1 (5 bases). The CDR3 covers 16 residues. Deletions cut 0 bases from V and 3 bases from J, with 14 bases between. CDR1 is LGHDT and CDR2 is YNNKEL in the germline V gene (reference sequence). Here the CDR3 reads CASSQDLRGKDYGYTF. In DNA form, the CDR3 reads TGTGCCAGCAGCCAAGATCTAAGGGGCAAGGACTATGGCTACACCTTC. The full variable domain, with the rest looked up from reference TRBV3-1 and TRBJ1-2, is DTAVSQTPKYLVTQMGNDKSIKCEQNLGHDTMYWYKQDSKKFLKIMFSYNNKELIINETVPNRFSPKSPDKAHLNLHINSLELGDSAVYFCASSQDLRGKDYGYTFGSGTRLTVV.

The DNA of the CDR3 is TGTGCCAGTAGTATCTTTACGGGGGGCAGACTCCTACAAGAGACCCAGTACTTC. As protein: CASSIFTGGRLLQETQYF. The V call is TRBV19, the J call TRBJ2-5, with D possibly TRBD2 on 7 matching bases. Trimming left V 3 bases short and J 2 bases short, with 22 bases between. The CDR3 spans 18 residues. Per germline, CDR1 LNHDA and CDR2 SQIVND (reference sequence).

CDR3 sequence reads: CASSLGPGVVDGYTF. CDR3 bases: TGTGCCAGCAGCTTAGGGCCAGGGGTAGTAGATGGCTACACCTTC. The chain joins TRBV7-2 to TRBJ1-2, with D tentatively TRBD1 (6 bases). The V and J ends lost 1 base and 6 bases respectively, with 15 bases between them. CDR1 is SGHTA and CDR2 is FQGNSA in the germline V gene. This CDR3 is built from 15 residues.

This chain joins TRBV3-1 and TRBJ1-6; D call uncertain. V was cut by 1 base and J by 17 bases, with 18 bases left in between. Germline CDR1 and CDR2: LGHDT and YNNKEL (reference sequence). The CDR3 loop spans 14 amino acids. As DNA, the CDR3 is TGTGCCAGCAGCCAAGGGGCCCGGGAGCGGATCGTCCACTTT. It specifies CASSQGARERIVHF.

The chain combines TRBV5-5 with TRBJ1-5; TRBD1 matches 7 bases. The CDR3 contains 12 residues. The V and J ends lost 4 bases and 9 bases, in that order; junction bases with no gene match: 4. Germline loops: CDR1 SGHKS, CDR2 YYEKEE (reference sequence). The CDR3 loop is CASSQGGPPQHF. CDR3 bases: TGTGCCAGCAGCCAGGGGGGACCGCCCCAGCATTTT.

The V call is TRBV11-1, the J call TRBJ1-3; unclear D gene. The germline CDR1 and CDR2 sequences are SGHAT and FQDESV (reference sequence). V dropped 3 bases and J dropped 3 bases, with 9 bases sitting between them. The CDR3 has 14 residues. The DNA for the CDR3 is TGTGCCAGCAGCTTGACGAACGTTGGAAACACCATATATTTT. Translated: CASSLTNVGNTIYF.

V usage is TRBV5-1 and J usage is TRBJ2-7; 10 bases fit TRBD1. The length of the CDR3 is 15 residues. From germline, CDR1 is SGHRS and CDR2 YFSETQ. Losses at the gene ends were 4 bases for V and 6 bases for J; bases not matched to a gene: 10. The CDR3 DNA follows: TGCGCCAGCAGCCCCCAGGGACAGGGGTCCGGCGAGCAGTACTTC. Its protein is CASSPQGQGSGEQYF.

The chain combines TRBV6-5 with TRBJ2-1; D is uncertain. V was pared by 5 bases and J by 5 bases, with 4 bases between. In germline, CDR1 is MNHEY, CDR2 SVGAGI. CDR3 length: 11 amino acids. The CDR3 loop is CASSRDNEQFF. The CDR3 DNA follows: TGTGCCAGCAGTAGGGACAATGAGCAGTTCTTC.

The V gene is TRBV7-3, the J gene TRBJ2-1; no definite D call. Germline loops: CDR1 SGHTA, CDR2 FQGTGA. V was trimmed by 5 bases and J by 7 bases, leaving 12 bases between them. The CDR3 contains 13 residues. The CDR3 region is CASSPFPRNEQFF. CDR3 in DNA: TGTGCCAGCAGCCCATTTCCCAGGAATGAGCAGTTCTTC. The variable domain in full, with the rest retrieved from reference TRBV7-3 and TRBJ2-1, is GAGVSQTPSNKVTEKGKYVELRCDPISGHTALYWYRQSLGQGPEFLIYFQGTGAADDSGLPNDRFFAVRPEGSVSTLKIQRTERGDSAVYLCASSPFPRNEQFFGPGTRLTVL.

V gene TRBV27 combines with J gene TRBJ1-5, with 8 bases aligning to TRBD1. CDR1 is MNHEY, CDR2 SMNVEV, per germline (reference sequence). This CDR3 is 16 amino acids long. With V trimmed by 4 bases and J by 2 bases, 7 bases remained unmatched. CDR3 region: CASSSREGQGNQPQHF. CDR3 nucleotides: TGTGCCAGCAGTTCCCGGGAGGGACAGGGCAATCAGCCCCAGCATTTT.

The CDR3 spells CASSLDSGGEFF. The CDR3 coding sequence is TGTGCCAGCAGCTTGGATAGCGGGGGCGAGTTCTTC. This chain uses TRBV5-5 with TRBJ2-1; 9 positions match TRBD2. The V gene end was trimmed by 0 bases and the J gene end by 14 bases; junction bases not matched to a gene: 3. The CDR3 covers 12 residues. Germline V gene sequence: CDR1 SGHKS, CDR2 YYEKEE (reference sequence).

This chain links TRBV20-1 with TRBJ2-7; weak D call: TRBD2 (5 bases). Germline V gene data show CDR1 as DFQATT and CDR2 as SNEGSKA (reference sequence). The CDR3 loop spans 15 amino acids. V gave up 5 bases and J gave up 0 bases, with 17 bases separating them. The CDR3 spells CSAPDARAVSYEQYF. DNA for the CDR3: TGCAGTGCTCCTGACGCGAGGGCAGTCTCCTACGAGCAGTACTTC.

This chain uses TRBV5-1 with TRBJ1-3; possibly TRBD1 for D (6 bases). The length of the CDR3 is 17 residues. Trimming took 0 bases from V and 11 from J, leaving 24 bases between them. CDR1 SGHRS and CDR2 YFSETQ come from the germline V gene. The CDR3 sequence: CASSLGGLAGTPEPIYF. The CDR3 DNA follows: TGCGCCAGCAGCTTGGGAGGTTTGGCAGGGACACCCGAGCCCATATATTTT.

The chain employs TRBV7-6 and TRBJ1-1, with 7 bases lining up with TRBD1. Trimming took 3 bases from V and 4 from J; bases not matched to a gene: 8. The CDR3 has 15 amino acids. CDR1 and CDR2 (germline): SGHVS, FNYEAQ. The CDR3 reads CASSLIQGRGTEAFF. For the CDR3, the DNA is TGTGCCAGCAGCTTGATACAGGGGAGGGGCACTGAAGCTTTCTTT.

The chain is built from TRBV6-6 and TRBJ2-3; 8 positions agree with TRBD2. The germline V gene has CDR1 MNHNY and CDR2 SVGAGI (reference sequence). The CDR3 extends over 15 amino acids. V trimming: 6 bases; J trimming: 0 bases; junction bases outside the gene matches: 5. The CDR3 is CASRMTGGSTDTQYF. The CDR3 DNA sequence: TGTGCCAGCAGGATGACGGGGGGGAGCACAGATACGCAGTATTTT.

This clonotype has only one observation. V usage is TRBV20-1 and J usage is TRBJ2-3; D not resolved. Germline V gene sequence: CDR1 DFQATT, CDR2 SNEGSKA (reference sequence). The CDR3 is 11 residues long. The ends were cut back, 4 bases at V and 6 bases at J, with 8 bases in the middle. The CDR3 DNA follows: TGCAGTGCTACTCTTTTGGATACGCAGTATTTT. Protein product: CSATLLDTQYF.

The CDR3 spells CASGQRRYGYTF. The CDR3 DNA is TGTGCCAGCGGACAGCGACGCTATGGCTACACCTTC. The chain carries TRBV28 and TRBJ1-2, with a weak D call TRBD1 (6 bases). V gave up 8 bases and J gave up 4 bases, with 11 bases separating them. CDR1 and CDR2 (germline): MDHEN, SYDVKM. This CDR3 contains 12 residues.

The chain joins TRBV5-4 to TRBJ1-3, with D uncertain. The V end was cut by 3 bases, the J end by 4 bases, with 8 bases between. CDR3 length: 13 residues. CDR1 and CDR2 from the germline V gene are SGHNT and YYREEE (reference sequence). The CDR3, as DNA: TGTGCCAGCAGCTCCCCGGGGGGAAACACCATATATTTT. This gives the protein CASSSPGGNTIYF.

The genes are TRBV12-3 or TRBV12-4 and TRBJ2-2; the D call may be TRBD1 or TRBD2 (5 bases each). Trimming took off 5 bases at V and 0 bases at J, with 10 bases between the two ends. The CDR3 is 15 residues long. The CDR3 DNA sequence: TGTGCCAGCAGTACGGGACGCTCGAACACCGGGGAGCTGTTTTTT. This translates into CASSTGRSNTGELFF.

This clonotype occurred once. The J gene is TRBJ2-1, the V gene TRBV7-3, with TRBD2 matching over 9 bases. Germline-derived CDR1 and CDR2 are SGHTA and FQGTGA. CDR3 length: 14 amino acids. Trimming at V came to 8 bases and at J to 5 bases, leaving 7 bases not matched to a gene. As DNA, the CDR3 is TGTGCCAGCGGTGTCAGCGGGGGGAACAATGAGCAGTTCTTC. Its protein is CASGVSGGNNEQFF.

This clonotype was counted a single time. The CDR3 here is CATSLSVGELFF. CDR3 sequence (DNA): TGTGCCACCAGTCTATCCGTCGGGGAGCTGTTTTTT. The chain links TRBV24-1 to TRBJ2-2; the D is unclear. V was trimmed by 6 bases and J by 7 bases, leaving 8 bases between them. The germline V gene has CDR1 KGHDR and CDR2 SFDVKD. CDR3 length: 12 amino acids.

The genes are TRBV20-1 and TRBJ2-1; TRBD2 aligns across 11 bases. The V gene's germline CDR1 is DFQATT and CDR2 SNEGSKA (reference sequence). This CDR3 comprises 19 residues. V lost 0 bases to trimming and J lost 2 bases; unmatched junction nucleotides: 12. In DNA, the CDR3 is TGCAGTGCTAGAGATATGGGGCTAGCGGGGGGAAGGCCCTACAATGAGCAGTTCTTC. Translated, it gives CSARDMGLAGGRPYNEQFF.

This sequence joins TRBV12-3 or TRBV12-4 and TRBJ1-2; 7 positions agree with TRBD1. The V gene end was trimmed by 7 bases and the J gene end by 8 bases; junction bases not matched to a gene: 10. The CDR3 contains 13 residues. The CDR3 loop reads CASIVQGRWGYTF. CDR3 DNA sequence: TGTGCCAGCATCGTACAGGGGCGGTGGGGCTACACCTTC.

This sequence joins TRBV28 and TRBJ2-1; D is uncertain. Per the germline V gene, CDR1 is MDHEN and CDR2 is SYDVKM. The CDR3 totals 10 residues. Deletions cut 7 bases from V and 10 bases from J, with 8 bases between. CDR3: CASNGPEQFF. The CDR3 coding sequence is TGTGCCAGCAACGGACCGGAGCAGTTCTTC. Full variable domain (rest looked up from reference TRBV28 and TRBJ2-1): DVKVTQSSRYLVKRTGEKVFLECVQDMDHENMFWYRQDPGLGLRLIYFSYDVKMKEKGDIPEGYSVSREKKERFSLILESASTNQTSMYLCASNGPEQFFGPGTRLTVL.

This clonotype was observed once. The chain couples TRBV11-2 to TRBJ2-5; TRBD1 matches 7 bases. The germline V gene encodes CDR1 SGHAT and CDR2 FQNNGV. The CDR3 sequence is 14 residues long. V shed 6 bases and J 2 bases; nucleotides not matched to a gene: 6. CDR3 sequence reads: CASRHDRVQETQYF. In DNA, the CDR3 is TGTGCCAGCAGGCACGACAGGGTTCAAGAGACCCAGTACTTC.

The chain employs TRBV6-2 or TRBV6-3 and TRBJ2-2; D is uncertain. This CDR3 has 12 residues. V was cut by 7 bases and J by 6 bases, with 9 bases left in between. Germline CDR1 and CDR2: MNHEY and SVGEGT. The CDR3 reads CASTRSAGELFF. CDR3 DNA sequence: TGTGCCAGCACTCGCTCAGCCGGGGAGCTGTTTTTT.

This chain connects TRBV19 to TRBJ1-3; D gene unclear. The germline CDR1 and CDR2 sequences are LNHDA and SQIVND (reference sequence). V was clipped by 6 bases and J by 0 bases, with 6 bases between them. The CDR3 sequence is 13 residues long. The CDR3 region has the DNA TGTGCCAGTAGACGGGTCTCTGGAAACACCATATATTTT. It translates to CASRRVSGNTIYF.